The present T cell receptor (beta chain) was sequenced within a study of blood T cells in healthy people across ages. The authors ran a second PCR of 7 to 11 cycles using a sample-barcoded 5' primer and a J-beta primer mix. In TCRdb, the 5' RACE reads were re-called with MiXCR into one record per CDR3 protein. The sample carries roughly 1.9 million distinct CDR3 sequences, roughly two fifths recorded once. Germline V gives CDR1 LGHNA, CDR2 YSLEER. The V segment lost 0 bases and the J segment 5 bases; nucleotides outside the gene matches: 7. The CDR3 is 17 residues long. The chain is built from TRBV4-3 and TRBJ2-3; 11 bases line up with TRBD1. This TCR was recovered from a human donor in good health. The sample taken for sequencing was blood. The CDR3 reads CASSQDHRTGGVDTQYF. Here the CDR3 DNA reads TGCGCCAGCAGCCAAGATCACAGGACAGGGGGCGTAGATACGCAGTATTTT.